This T cell receptor beta chain was profiled in a study of graft-versus-host responses after intestinal transplantation (dated by TCRdb to the early 2020s). Regarding the complete study: The transplants that recipients received were multivisceral, liver-intestinal, or isolated intestinal. Every recipient was given anti-thymocyte globulin induction, followed by around three years of maintenance tacrolimus and steroids. After intestinal transplantation, graft-versus-host and host-versus-graft alloreactive T cell clones were followed in the graft, circulation and bone marrow using bulk TCR-beta CDR3 sequencing. Alloreactive clones were identified by sequencing pre-transplant mixed lymphocyte reaction products and comparing them with unstimulated pre-transplant donor and recipient T cells. A cohort of about two dozen intestinal transplant recipients, including one retransplant, was enrolled, and a few patients lacking pretransplant specimens were excluded. Donor T cell macrochimerism was defined as a peak of at least 4% donor T cells among recipient peripheral blood mononuclear cells. Instead of going to the commercial service, samples from a few later patients were sequenced in-house on an Illumina MiSeq and processed with MiXCR.

Notes on this clone: Its antigen is not yet known. No base quality information exists; no much larger clone differs at one position.

Here is what the overall study found, with its caveats: GvH clones were detected in recipient bone marrow, and some appeared earlier in ileal mucosa or blood, consistent with an intestinal mucosal origin. Early after transplant, declines in HvG clones were associated with peak levels of circulating GvH clones. The relatively low number and heterogeneity of intestinal transplant patients limited the conclusions. Patients with donor T cell macrochimerism had high GvH to HvG T cell clonal ratios in their allografts.

Reading the label with the study, this specimen's time point is: cells obtained before transplantation from donor or recipient. CD3+CD4+ and CD3+CD8+ populations were FACS-sorted from unstimulated pre-transplant donor and recipient cells taken from spleen or lymph nodes. Inclusive of the bounding cysteine and phenylalanine, the CDR3 is 12 residues long. Only the CDR3 DNA stays, 36 bases, in frame from base 1. Deletion took 5 bases off V and 2 bases off J, with a span of 10 bases between the germline ends. The germline V gene (reference sequence) sets CDR1 to GTSNPN and CDR2 to SVGIG. Library preparation used the immunoSEQ multiplex PCR assay. In most patients, genomic DNA was isolated using the Qiagen DNeasy Blood and Tissue Kit and sent frozen to Adaptive Biotechnologies for TCR sequencing. For most patients, high-throughput TCR-beta CDR3 sequencing of genomic DNA was performed by Adaptive Biotechnologies. In the source study's methods: Adaptive's ImmunoSEQ software was the source of the TCR sequencing data for about 17 patients, while a few other patients were processed with MiXCR and VDJtools. CD4 versus CD8 sorting errors were corrected by removing sequences found in both subsets at a frequency ratio below 5:1. Because the origin of CDR3 nucleotide sequences shared between donor and recipient could not be assigned, those sequences were removed. To be classed as alloreactive, a clone needed at least 2-fold expansion over unstimulated cells and a minimum CFSE-low frequency of 0.002% (template counts) or 0.001% (read counts). Clones were considered mappable if detected in sequenced pre-transplant spleen, lymph node, or MLR CFSE-low populations of the donor or recipient. Cumulative frequency of alloreactive clones was calculated as a percentage of all sequences weighted by copy number. The table was pulled from immuneACCESS by TCRdb, which kept in-frame rearrangements only. Such tables lose some clones; where checked, under half of the loss comes from unresolved V genes, and the rest has no known cause. V, J and clone size are taken as reported in that table, and D and trimming were inferred from the DNA itself. In this sample the table shows under 140,000 clones, around 95% of which occur a single time. Roughly 0.5% of the sample goes to the ten largest clones.

The sequence was obtained from a human donor who received an intestinal transplant. The starting material was unstimulated CD8+ T cells sorted from spleen or lymph node cells, obtained before intestinal transplant. Recombination connected TRBV30 to TRBJ2-7, with a weak D call of TRBD1 (6 bases match). At the DNA level, the sequence is TGTGCCTGGGCTCAGGGGCCCTACGAGCAGTACTTC. This sequence encodes CAWAQGPYEQYF.